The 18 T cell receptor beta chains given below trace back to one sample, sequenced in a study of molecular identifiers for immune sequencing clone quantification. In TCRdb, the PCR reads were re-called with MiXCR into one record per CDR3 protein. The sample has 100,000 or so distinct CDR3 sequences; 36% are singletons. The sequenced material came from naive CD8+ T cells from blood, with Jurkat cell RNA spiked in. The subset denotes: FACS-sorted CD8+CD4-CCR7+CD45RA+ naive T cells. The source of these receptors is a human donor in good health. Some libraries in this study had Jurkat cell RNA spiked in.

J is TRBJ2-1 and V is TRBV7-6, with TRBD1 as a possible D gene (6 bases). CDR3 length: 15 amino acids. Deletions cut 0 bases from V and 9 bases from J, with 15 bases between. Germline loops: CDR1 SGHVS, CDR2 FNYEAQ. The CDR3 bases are TGTGCCAGCAGCTTAGCCCTTCATCTGGGGGCTGAGCAGTTCTTC. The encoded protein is CASSLALHLGAEQFF.

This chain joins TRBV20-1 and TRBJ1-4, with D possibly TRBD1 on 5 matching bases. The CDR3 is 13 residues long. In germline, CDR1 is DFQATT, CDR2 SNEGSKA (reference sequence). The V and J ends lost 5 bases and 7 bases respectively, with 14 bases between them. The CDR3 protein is CSALTVWSEKLFF. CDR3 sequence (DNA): TGCAGTGCTTTGACAGTGTGGTCTGAAAAACTGTTTTTT.

The CDR3 region has the DNA TGTGCCAGCAGACAGGGAAATACGCAGTATTTT. This codes for CASRQGNTQYF. This chain connects TRBV27 to TRBJ2-3; a possible D gene is TRBD1 (6 bases). Trimming shortened V by 6 bases and J by 7 bases, and 8 bases separated the two germline ends. The germline V gene has CDR1 MNHEY and CDR2 SMNVEV (reference sequence). The CDR3 has 11 amino acids.

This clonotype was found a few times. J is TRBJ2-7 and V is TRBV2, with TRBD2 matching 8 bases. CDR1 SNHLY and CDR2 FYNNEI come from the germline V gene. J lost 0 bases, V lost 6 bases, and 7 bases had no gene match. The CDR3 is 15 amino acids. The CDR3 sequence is CASRELAANSYEQYF. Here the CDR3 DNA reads TGTGCCAGCAGAGAACTAGCGGCGAACTCCTACGAGCAGTACTTC.

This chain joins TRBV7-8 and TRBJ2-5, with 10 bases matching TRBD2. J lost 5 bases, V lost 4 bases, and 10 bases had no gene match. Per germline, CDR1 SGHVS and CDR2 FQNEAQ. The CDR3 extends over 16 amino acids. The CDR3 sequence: CASSSPAGGPGETQYF. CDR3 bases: TGTGCCAGCAGCTCCCCAGCGGGAGGGCCAGGGGAGACCCAGTACTTC. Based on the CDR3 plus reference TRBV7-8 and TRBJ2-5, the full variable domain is GAGVSQSPRYKVAKRGQDVALRCDPISGHVSLFWYQQALGQGPEFLTYFQNEAQLDKSGLPSDRFFAERPEGSVSTLKIQRTQQEDSAVYLCASSSPAGGPGETQYFGPGTRLLVL.

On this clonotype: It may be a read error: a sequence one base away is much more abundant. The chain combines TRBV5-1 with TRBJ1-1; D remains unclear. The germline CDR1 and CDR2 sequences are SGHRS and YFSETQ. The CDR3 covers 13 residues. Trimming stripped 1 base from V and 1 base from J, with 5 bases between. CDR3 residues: CASSLSANTEAFF. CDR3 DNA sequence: TGCGCCAGCAGCTTGTCAGCGAACACTGAAGCTTTCTTT.

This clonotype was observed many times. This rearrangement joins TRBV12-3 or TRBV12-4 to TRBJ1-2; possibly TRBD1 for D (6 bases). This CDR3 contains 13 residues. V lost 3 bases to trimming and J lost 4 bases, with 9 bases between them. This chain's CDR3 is CASSFTGFYGYTF. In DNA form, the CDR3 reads TGTGCCAGCAGTTTTACAGGGTTCTATGGCTACACCTTC.

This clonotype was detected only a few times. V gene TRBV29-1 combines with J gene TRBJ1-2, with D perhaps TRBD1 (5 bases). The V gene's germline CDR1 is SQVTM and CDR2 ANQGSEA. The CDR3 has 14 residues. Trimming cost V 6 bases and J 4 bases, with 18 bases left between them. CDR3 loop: CSVDGDAQSYGYTF. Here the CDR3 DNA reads TGCAGCGTCGACGGGGACGCCCAGAGCTATGGCTACACCTTC. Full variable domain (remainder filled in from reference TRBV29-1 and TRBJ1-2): SAVISQKPSRDICQRGTSLTIQCQVDSQVTMMFWYRQQPGQSLTLIATANQGSEATYESGFVIDKFPISRPNLTFSTLTVSNMSPEDSSIYLCSVDGDAQSYGYTFGSGTRLTVV.

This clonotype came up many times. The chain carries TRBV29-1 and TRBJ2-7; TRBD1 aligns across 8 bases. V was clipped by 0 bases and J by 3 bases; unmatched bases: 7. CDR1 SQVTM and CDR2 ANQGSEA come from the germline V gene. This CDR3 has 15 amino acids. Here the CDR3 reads CSVEDPVTGGYEQYF. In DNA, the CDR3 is TGCAGCGTTGAAGATCCAGTCACAGGGGGCTACGAGCAGTACTTC.

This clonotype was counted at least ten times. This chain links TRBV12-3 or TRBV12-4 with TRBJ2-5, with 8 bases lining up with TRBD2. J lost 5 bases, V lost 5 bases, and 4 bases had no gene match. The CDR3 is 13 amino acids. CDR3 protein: CASSISGMETQYF. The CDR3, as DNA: TGTGCCAGCAGTATTAGCGGGATGGAGACCCAGTACTTC.

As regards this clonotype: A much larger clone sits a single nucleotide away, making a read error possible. The CDR3 DNA sequence: TGTGCCAGCAGCCCACACCCAGCGGGAATGCGCACAGATACGCAGTATTTT. Its translation is CASSPHPAGMRTDTQYF. The genes are TRBV7-8 and TRBJ2-3; 7 positions agree with TRBD2. Germline CDR1 and CDR2: SGHVS and FQNEAQ. This CDR3 region has 17 residues. V shed 5 bases and J 1 base; nucleotides not matched to a gene: 12.

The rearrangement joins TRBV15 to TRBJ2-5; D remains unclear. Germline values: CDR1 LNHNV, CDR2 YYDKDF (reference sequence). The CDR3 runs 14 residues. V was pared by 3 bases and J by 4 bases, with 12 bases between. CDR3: CATSRGLPGETQYF. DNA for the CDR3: TGTGCCACCAGCAGGGGCTTACCCGGAGAGACCCAGTACTTC. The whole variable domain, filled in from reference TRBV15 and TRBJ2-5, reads DAMVIQNPRYQVTQFGKPVTLSCSQTLNHNVMYWYQQKSSQAPKLLFHYYDKDFNNEADTPDNFQSRRPNTSFCFLDIRSPGLGDTAMYLCATSRGLPGETQYFGPGTRLLVL.

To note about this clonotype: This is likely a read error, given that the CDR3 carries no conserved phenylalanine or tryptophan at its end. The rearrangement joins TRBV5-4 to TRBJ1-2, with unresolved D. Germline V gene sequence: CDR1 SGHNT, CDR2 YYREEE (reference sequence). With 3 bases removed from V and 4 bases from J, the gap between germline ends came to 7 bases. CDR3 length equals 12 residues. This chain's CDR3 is CASSSPPYGYTI. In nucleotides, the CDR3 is TGTGCCAGCAGCTCCCCACCCTATGGCTACACCATC.

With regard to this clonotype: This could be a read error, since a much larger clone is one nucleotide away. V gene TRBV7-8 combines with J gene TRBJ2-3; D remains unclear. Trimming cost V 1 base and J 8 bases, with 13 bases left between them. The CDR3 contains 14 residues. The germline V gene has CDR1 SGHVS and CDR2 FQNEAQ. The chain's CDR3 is CASSLGQLVGTQYF. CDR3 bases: TGTGCCAGCAGCTTAGGCCAGTTAGTAGGTACGCAGTATTTT. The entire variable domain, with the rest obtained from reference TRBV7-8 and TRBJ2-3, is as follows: GAGVSQSPRYKVAKRGQDVALRCDPISGHVSLFWYQQALGQGPEFLTYFQNEAQLDKSGLPSDRFFAERPEGSVSTLKIQRTQQEDSAVYLCASSLGQLVGTQYFGPGTRLTVL.

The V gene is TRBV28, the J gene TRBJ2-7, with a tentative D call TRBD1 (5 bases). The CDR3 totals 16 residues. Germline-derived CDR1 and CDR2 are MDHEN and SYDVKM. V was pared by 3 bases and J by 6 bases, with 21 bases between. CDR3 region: CASSFPLNQGVFEQYF. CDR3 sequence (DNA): TGTGCCAGCAGTTTCCCCTTGAACCAAGGGGTCTTCGAGCAGTACTTC.

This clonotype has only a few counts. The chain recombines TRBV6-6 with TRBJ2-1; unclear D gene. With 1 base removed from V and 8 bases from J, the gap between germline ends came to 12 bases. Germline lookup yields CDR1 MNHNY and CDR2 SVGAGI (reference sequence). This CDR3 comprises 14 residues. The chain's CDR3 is CASSYLVAQDEQFF. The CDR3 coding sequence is TGTGCCAGCAGTTACTTAGTAGCACAAGATGAGCAGTTCTTC.

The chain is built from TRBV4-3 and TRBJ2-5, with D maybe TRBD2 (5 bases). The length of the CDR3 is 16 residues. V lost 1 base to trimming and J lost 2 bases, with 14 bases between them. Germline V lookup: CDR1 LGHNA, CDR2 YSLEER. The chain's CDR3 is CASSQGSSGNQETQYF. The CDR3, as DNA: TGCGCCAGCAGCCAAGGTTCTTCCGGGAATCAAGAGACCCAGTACTTC.

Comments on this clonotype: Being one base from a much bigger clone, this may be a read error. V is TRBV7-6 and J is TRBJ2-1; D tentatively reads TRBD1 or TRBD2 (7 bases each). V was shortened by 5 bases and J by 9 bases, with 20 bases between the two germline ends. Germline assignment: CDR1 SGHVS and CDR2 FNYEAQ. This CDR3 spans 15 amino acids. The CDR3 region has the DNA TGTGCCAGCAGCCAACTAGAGGCGGGGGACAGTGAGCAGTTCTTC. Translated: CASSQLEAGDSEQFF.